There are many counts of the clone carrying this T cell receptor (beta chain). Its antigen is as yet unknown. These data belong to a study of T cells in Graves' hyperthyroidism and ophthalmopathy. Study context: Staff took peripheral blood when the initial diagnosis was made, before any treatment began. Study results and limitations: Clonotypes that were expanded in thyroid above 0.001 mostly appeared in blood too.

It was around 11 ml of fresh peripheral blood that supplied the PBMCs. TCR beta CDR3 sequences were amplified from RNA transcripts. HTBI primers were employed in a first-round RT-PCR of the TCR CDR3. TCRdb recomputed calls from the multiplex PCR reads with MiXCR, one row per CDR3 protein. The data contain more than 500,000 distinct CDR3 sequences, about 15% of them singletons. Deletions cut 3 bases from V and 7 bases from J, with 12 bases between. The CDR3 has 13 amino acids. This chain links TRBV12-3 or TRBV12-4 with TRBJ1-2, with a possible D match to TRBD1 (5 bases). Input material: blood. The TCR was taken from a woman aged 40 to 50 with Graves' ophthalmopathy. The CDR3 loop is CASSLEGFGGYTF. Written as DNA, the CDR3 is TGTGCCAGCAGTTTGGAGGGGTTCGGTGGCTACACCTTC.